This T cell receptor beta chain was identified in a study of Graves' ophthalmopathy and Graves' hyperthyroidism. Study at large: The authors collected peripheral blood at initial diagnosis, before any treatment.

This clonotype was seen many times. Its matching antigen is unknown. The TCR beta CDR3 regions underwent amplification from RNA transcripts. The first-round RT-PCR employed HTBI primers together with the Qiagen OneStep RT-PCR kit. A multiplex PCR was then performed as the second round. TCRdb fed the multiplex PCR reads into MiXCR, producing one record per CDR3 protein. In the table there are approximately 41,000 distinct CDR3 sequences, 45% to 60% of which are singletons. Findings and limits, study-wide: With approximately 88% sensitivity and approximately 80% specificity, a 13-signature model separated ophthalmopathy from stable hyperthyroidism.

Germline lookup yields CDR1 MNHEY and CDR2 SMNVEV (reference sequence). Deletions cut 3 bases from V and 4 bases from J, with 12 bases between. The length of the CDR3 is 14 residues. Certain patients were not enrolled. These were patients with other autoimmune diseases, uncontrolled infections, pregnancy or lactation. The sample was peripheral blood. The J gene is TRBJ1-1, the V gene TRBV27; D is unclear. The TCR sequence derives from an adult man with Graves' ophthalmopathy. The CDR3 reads CASSLLGLGTEAFF. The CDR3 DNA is TGTGCCAGCAGTTTGTTGGGGTTGGGCACTGAAGCTTTCTTT.